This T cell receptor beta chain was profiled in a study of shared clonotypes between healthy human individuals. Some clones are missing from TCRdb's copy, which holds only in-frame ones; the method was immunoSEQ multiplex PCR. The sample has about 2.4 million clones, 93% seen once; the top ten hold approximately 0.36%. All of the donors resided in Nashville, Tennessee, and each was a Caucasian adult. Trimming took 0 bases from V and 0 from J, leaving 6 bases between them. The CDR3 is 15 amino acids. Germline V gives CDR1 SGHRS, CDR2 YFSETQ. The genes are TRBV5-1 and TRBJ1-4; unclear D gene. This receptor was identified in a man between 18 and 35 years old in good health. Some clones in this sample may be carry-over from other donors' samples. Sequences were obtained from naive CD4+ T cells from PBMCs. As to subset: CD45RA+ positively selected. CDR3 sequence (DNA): TGCGCCAGCAGCTTGGGGATAACAACTAATGAAAAACTGTTTTTT. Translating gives CASSLGITTNEKLFF.